The sequence of this T cell receptor beta chain was determined in a study of blood T cell repertoires in COVID-19. The wider study: The United States, Italy and Spain were the sources of the acute and convalescent COVID-19 samples.

Original data processing: By means of reference gene primer amplification, nucleated cell counts were estimated. Using immunoSEQ multiplex PCR, the repertoire was profiled, and TCRdb retains in-frame clones only, with some absent. V, J and clone size were drawn from that table, and D and trimming were deduced from the DNA. The data contain roughly 380,000 clones, approximately 89% of them singletons. Seattle enrolled patients during active infection and tracked them longitudinally. The sample was peripheral blood. This clonotype was obtained from a woman in her sixties with COVID-19, enrolled during active disease.

The CDR3 spells CASSLGQGGYGYTF. As DNA, the CDR3 is TGTGCCAGCAGCTTGGGACAGGGAGGCTATGGCTACACCTTC. The chain employs TRBV7-2 and TRBJ1-2, with 9 bases that match TRBD1. J gave up 4 bases and V 3 bases, and 3 bases lay outside the gene matches. Germline loops: CDR1 SGHTA, CDR2 FQGNSA. CDR3 length equals 14 residues.